A single sample gave rise to the 27 T cell receptor beta chains below, sequenced in a study of blood T cell repertoires in COVID-19. Sequenced by immunoSEQ multiplex PCR; TCRdb stores in-frame clones only, minus some. The data hold 230,000 or so clones, with around 80% observed a single time. The specimen was peripheral blood. The source of these receptors is a man aged 25 to 45 with active or convalescent COVID-19.

The chain uses TRBV10-3 and TRBJ1-5; perhaps TRBD1 as D (6 bases). The CDR3 totals 15 residues. Germline V gene lookup returns CDR1 ENHRY and CDR2 SYGVKD. The V end lost 2 bases, the J end lost 7 bases, and 15 bases lay between the germline ends. Here the CDR3 DNA reads TGTGCCATCAGTGAGCATCGGGACACTCCCCAGCCCCAGCATTTT. Amino acids: CAISEHRDTPQPQHF.

The chain joins TRBV19 to TRBJ2-7, with D tentatively TRBD2 (5 bases). The CDR3 contains 13 residues. Trimming left V 8 bases short and J 3 bases short, with 14 bases between. The germline CDR1 and CDR2 sequences are LNHDA and SQIVND (reference sequence). The CDR3 DNA reads as TGTGCCAGTGGGGTCGGGAAGGGCTACGAGCAGTACTTC. It codes for CASGVGKGYEQYF.

The chain combines TRBV30 with TRBJ1-5; 7 positions agree with TRBD1. This CDR3 region has 13 residues. Germline assignment: CDR1 GTSNPN and CDR2 SVGIG (reference sequence). Losses at the gene ends were 4 bases for V and 6 bases for J; bases not matched to a gene: 6. In nucleotides, the CDR3 is TGTGCCTGGAATGGAGGGGGCGGTCAGCCCCAGCATTTT. It specifies CAWNGGGGQPQHF.

The rearrangement joins TRBV4-3 to TRBJ2-3; weak D call: TRBD2 (5 bases). The germline gives CDR1 LGHNA, CDR2 YSLEER. Trimming pared 2 bases from V and 1 base from J, leaving 13 bases between. CDR3 size: 16 residues. The CDR3 DNA is TGCGCCAGCAGCCAAAAGAGGCAGGAGGGCACAGATACGCAGTATTTT. Protein product: CASSQKRQEGTDTQYF.

This chain joins TRBV9 and TRBJ2-2; 10 nucleotides match TRBD1. Germline CDR1 is SGDLS and CDR2 is YYNGEE. CDR3 length equals 14 residues. V gave up 5 bases and J gave up 3 bases; unmatched junction bases: 1. CDR3 sequence reads: CASSGTGDTGELFF. In DNA, the CDR3 is TGTGCCAGCAGTGGGACAGGGGACACCGGGGAGCTGTTTTTT.

The V call is TRBV24-1, the J call TRBJ2-2, with 7 bases lining up with TRBD2. V lost 6 bases and J lost 5; bases outside the gene matches: 8. The length of the CDR3 is 15 residues. The germline V gene encodes CDR1 KGHDR and CDR2 SFDVKD. The CDR3 here is CATSLREKGTGELFF. As DNA, the CDR3 is TGTGCCACCAGTCTGCGGGAGAAGGGTACCGGGGAGCTGTTTTTT.

V gene TRBV28 combines with J gene TRBJ1-2; a possible D gene is TRBD1 (6 bases). V lost 5 bases and J lost 4, with 17 bases in between. Per germline, CDR1 MDHEN and CDR2 SYDVKM. The CDR3 sequence is 15 residues long. The chain's CDR3 is CASSMNGGRRYGYTF. Written as DNA, the CDR3 is TGTGCCAGCAGTATGAACGGGGGGCGACGCTATGGCTACACCTTC.

The chain couples TRBV7-2 to TRBJ2-5, with unresolved D. Per germline, CDR1 SGHTA and CDR2 FQGNSA. Trimming took 5 bases from V and 4 from J, leaving 11 bases between them. The CDR3 has 13 residues. CDR3 protein: CASSRRVGETQYF. The CDR3 DNA reads TGTGCCAGCAGCCGACGGGTGGGAGAGACCCAGTACTTC. The full variable domain, its missing parts supplied by reference TRBV7-2 and TRBJ2-5, is GAGVSQSPSNKVTEKGKDVELRCDPISGHTALYWYRQSLGQGLEFLIYFQGNSAPDKSGLPSDRFSAERTGGSVSTLTIQRTQQEDSAVYLCASSRRVGETQYFGPGTRLLVL.

The V gene is TRBV30, the J gene TRBJ2-3; D may be TRBD1 (5 bases). This CDR3 spans 12 amino acids. The V gene lost 5 bases and the J gene lost 5 bases, with 11 bases spanning the gap. CDR1 GTSNPN and CDR2 SVGIG come from the germline V gene (reference sequence). In DNA, the CDR3 is TGTGCCTGGGACAGAACCTTAGATACGCAGTATTTT. Its protein is CAWDRTLDTQYF.

The chain is built from TRBV7-8 and TRBJ1-3; tentative D call: TRBD1 (5 bases). The CDR3 contains 16 residues. Per germline, CDR1 SGHVS and CDR2 FQNEAQ. Deletions cut 5 bases from V and 0 bases from J, with 14 bases between. Written as DNA, the CDR3 is TGTGCCAGCAGCCCCCATGAACAGGCCTCTGGAAACACCATATATTTT. Protein sequence: CASSPHEQASGNTIYF.

Comment on this clone: An end of the junction differs from the germline gene, which may be a read error. J is TRBJ2-3 and V is TRBV7-9; no clear D gene. The germline V gene has CDR1 SEHNR and CDR2 FQNEAQ (reference sequence). The CDR3 has 11 residues. The CDR3, as DNA: TGTGCCAGCAGCTCCAGTTATCATCCGTTATTT. Its translation: CASSSSYHPLF.

The CDR3 DNA is TGTGCCAGCAGCGGCGGGACAGGATACACAGATACGCAGTATTTT. Amino acid sequence: CASSGGTGYTDTQYF. The rearrangement joins TRBV9 to TRBJ2-3; TRBD1 matches 8 bases. This CDR3 has 15 amino acids. The germline V gene encodes CDR1 SGDLS and CDR2 YYNGEE. V was pared by 3 bases and J by 2 bases, with 5 bases of the junction left unmatched.

The chain has TRBV30 and TRBJ1-4; no definite D call. The V gene lost 2 bases and the J gene lost 6 bases, with 7 bases spanning the gap. CDR1 GTSNPN and CDR2 SVGIG come from the germline V gene (reference sequence). The CDR3 runs to 12 residues. CDR3: CAWSSSYEKLFF. CDR3 DNA sequence: TGTGCCTGGAGTTCGTCGTATGAAAAACTGTTTTTT.

The J gene is TRBJ1-4, the V gene TRBV7-2; 7 bases align to TRBD1. Germline CDR1 SGHTA, CDR2 FQGNSA. The CDR3 is made up of 16 amino acids. With 5 bases clipped from V and 0 bases from J, the junction kept 6 bases outside the gene matches. DNA for the CDR3: TGTGCCAGCAGCATTCGACAGGGAGCAACTAATGAAAAACTGTTTTTT. Its translation is CASSIRQGATNEKLFF.

As DNA, the CDR3 is TGTGCCAGCAGCCAGGGTTCTAGCGGGGGAGATACGCAGTATTTT. Amino acid sequence: CASSQGSSGGDTQYF. The genes are TRBV13 and TRBJ2-3; TRBD2 matches 10 bases. With V trimmed by 5 bases and J by 5 bases, 7 bases remained unmatched. Looked up from germline, CDR1 is PRHDT and CDR2 is FYEKMQ (reference sequence). The CDR3 covers 15 residues.

The chain employs TRBV9 and TRBJ2-1, with TRBD2 matching over 14 bases. Germline CDR1 is SGDLS and CDR2 is YYNGEE. The CDR3 totals 17 residues. V shed 2 bases, J shed 4 bases, and the junction held 5 bases outside the gene matches. The DNA of the CDR3 is TGTGCCAGCAGCGTCTGGGGGACTAGCGGGAGTTACAATGAGCAGTTCTTC. As protein: CASSVWGTSGSYNEQFF.

For the CDR3, the DNA is TGTGCCAGCAGTCCATCTCTCGGACTGCCCAACACTGAAGCTTTCTTT. Its protein product is CASSPSLGLPNTEAFF. J is TRBJ1-1 and V is TRBV27; D unresolved. V lost 5 bases to trimming and J lost 2 bases, with 18 bases between them. The CDR3 extends over 16 amino acids. Germline V lookup: CDR1 MNHEY, CDR2 SMNVEV (reference sequence).

The gene calls are TRBV4-1 and TRBJ2-7; the match to TRBD1 covers 9 bases. The CDR3 runs 16 residues. In germline, CDR1 is MGHRA, CDR2 YSYEKL. Trimming at V came to 3 bases and at J to 0 bases, leaving 6 bases not matched to a gene. For the CDR3, the DNA is TGCGCCAGCAGCCATCGACAGGGGGTTAACTCCTACGAGCAGTACTTC. Translated, it gives CASSHRQGVNSYEQYF.

The V call is TRBV5-6, the J call TRBJ1-6; D is possibly TRBD1 (6 bases). The CDR3 runs 15 residues. Trimming took 6 bases from V and 7 from J, leaving 17 bases between them. The germline V gene encodes CDR1 SGHDT and CDR2 YYEEEE. The CDR3 here is CASTNRGGGNSPLHF. In nucleotides, the CDR3 is TGTGCCAGCACCAACCGGGGGGGCGGAAATTCACCCCTCCACTTT.

The chain joins TRBV6-2 or TRBV6-3 to TRBJ2-7; the match to TRBD1 covers 8 bases. Trimming at V came to 6 bases and at J to 3 bases, leaving 7 bases not matched to a gene. There are 14 residues in the CDR3. The germline V gene encodes CDR1 MNHEY and CDR2 SVGEGT. CDR3 DNA: TGTGCCAGCAGCCTGGACAGGGTAGGCTACGAGCAGTACTTC. This encodes CASSLDRVGYEQYF.

V and J are TRBV6-5 and TRBJ1-4, with 9 bases fitting TRBD1. Germline assignment: CDR1 MNHEY and CDR2 SVGAGI. V lost 6 bases and J lost 8; bases outside the gene matches: 7. The length of the CDR3 is 14 residues. The CDR3 region is CASRRQGEEEKLFF. In DNA, the CDR3 is TGTGCCAGCAGAAGACAGGGGGAAGAAGAAAAACTGTTTTTT.

In its sample, this clone was seen once. This chain joins TRBV12-3 or TRBV12-4 and TRBJ1-2, with 7 bases that match TRBD1. Germline trimming cut 6 bases from V and 1 base from J; bases unmatched to any gene: 2. The CDR3 loop spans 13 amino acids. The CDR3: CASSRDSNYGYTF. The CDR3 DNA is TGTGCCAGCAGCCGGGACAGTAACTATGGCTACACCTTC.

The chain joins TRBV15 to TRBJ1-4; D gene unclear. The germline V gene encodes CDR1 LNHNV and CDR2 YYDKDF (reference sequence). V was shortened by 8 bases and J by 6 bases, with 7 bases between the two germline ends. This CDR3 is built from 11 residues. CDR3: CATDLDEKLFF. The CDR3 DNA follows: TGTGCCACCGACTTGGATGAAAAACTGTTTTTT. Filled out from reference TRBV15 and TRBJ1-4, the complete variable domain reads DAMVIQNPRYQVTQFGKPVTLSCSQTLNHNVMYWYQQKSSQAPKLLFHYYDKDFNNEADTPDNFQSRRPNTSFCFLDIRSPGLGDTAMYLCATDLDEKLFFGSGTQLSVL.

The sample holds one count of this clone. V is TRBV5-1 and J is TRBJ1-4; 8 nucleotides align to TRBD1. The V segment lost 2 bases and the J segment 5 bases; nucleotides outside the gene matches: 5. The CDR3 extends over 15 amino acids. Germline V gives CDR1 SGHRS, CDR2 YFSETQ. CDR3 nucleotide sequence: TGCGCCAGCAGCTTTCCGACAGGGGAGAATGAAAAACTGTTTTTT. As protein: CASSFPTGENEKLFF.

The genes are TRBV7-2 and TRBJ1-5; TRBD1 is a possible D gene (5 bases). The CDR3 is 14 amino acids. V lost 5 bases and J 7 bases, leaving 15 bases between the germline ends. The germline V gene encodes CDR1 SGHTA and CDR2 FQGNSA. The CDR3 here is CASSPRGGDQPQHF. For the CDR3, the DNA is TGTGCCAGCAGCCCGCGGGGGGGAGACCAGCCCCAGCATTTT.

The V and J genes are TRBV13 and TRBJ1-2; 12 positions match TRBD1. V was clipped by 3 bases and J by 5 bases; unmatched bases: 4. This CDR3 region has 15 residues. Germline values: CDR1 PRHDT, CDR2 FYEKMQ (reference sequence). The CDR3 loop reads CASSLGTGGGYGYTF. As DNA, the CDR3 is TGTGCCAGCAGCTTGGGGACAGGGGGCGGTTATGGCTACACCTTC.

The V call is TRBV7-2, the J call TRBJ2-5, with TRBD2 identical over 8 bases. Germline CDR1 and CDR2: SGHTA and FQGNSA. The CDR3 loop spans 16 amino acids. Unmatched junction bases numbered 5, after V lost 1 base and J lost 1 base. The CDR3 loop is CASSLGDRGGQETQYF. Written as DNA, the CDR3 is TGTGCCAGCAGCTTAGGAGACCGGGGGGGCCAAGAGACCCAGTACTTC.